Shown below are 7 T cell receptor beta chains from a single sample sequenced in a study of response to subunit inactivated influenza vaccine. TCRdb recomputed calls from the RT-PCR reads with MiXCR, one row per CDR3 protein. The table records approximately 530,000 distinct CDR3 sequences, approximately 7.3% of them present only once. The sequencing used PBMCs from blood, collected around 25 months after vaccination. These receptor sequences come from a man between 50 and 75 years old who received an inactivated influenza vaccine.

This clonotype has more than one count but fewer than ten. V gene TRBV12-3 or TRBV12-4 combines with J gene TRBJ1-2; no reliable D call. The V gene lost 0 bases and the J gene lost 5 bases, with 10 bases spanning the gap. This CDR3 is built from 14 residues. CDR3 coding DNA: TGTGCCAGCAGTTTAGCGTCCCCAGCTTATGGCTACACCTTC. Protein: CASSLASPAYGYTF.

This clonotype showed up just a few times. The V call is TRBV6-2 or TRBV6-3, the J call TRBJ2-1, with 7 bases fitting TRBD1. Unmatched junction bases numbered 15, after V lost 6 bases and J lost 13 bases. This CDR3 region has 14 residues. The germline V gene has CDR1 MNHEY and CDR2 SVGEGT. CDR3: CASSRQGYPPGQFF. As DNA, the CDR3 is TGTGCCAGCAGCCGACAGGGTTACCCACCGGGACAGTTCTTC.

Only a few counts were recorded for this clonotype. The chain carries TRBV2 and TRBJ2-7; D remains unclear. This CDR3 has 14 amino acids. Looked up from germline, CDR1 is SNHLY and CDR2 is FYNNEI. Trimming cost V 1 base and J 4 bases, with 11 bases left between them. This CDR3 is CASSEEALRYEQYF. The CDR3 coding sequence is TGTGCCAGCAGTGAAGAGGCCCTCCGGTACGAGCAGTACTTC.

The V call is TRBV9, the J call TRBJ2-5; 7 nucleotides line up with TRBD1. This CDR3 region has 15 residues. V was pared by 0 bases and J by 4 bases, with 6 bases of the junction left unmatched. CDR1 and CDR2 (germline): SGDLS, YYNGEE. The CDR3 spells CASSVGTGARETQYF. The CDR3 DNA is TGTGCCAGCAGCGTAGGAACAGGGGCCAGAGAGACCCAGTACTTC.

This clonotype was counted many times. This chain uses TRBV20-1 with TRBJ2-1; TRBD2 matches at 12 bases. This CDR3 has 17 amino acids. Germline V gives CDR1 DFQATT, CDR2 SNEGSKA (reference sequence). V shed 1 base, J shed 4 bases, and the junction held 8 bases outside the gene matches. CDR3 residues: CSARGGLAGSLYNEQFF. The CDR3 region has the DNA TGCAGTGCTAGAGGTGGACTAGCGGGATCCCTGTACAATGAGCAGTTCTTC.

The chain combines TRBV30 with TRBJ2-4; D assignment may be TRBD1 or TRBD2 (6 bases each). V was clipped by 5 bases and J by 10 bases, with 15 bases between them. Germline lookup yields CDR1 GTSNPN and CDR2 SVGIG (reference sequence). CDR3 size: 12 residues. DNA for the CDR3: TGTGCCTGGTCGAGGGGGGTGCAGATTCAGTACTTC. Amino acids: CAWSRGVQIQYF.

This clonotype was counted a few times. CDR3 amino acids: CSVRLAEAETQYF. Here the CDR3 DNA reads TGCAGCGTTAGGCTAGCGGAAGCGGAGACCCAGTACTTC. The chain carries TRBV29-1 and TRBJ2-5; TRBD2 agrees at 7 bases. CDR1 and CDR2 from the germline V gene are SQVTM and ANQGSEA. V dropped 5 bases and J dropped 5; count of bases not matched to a gene: 8. The CDR3 loop spans 13 amino acids.